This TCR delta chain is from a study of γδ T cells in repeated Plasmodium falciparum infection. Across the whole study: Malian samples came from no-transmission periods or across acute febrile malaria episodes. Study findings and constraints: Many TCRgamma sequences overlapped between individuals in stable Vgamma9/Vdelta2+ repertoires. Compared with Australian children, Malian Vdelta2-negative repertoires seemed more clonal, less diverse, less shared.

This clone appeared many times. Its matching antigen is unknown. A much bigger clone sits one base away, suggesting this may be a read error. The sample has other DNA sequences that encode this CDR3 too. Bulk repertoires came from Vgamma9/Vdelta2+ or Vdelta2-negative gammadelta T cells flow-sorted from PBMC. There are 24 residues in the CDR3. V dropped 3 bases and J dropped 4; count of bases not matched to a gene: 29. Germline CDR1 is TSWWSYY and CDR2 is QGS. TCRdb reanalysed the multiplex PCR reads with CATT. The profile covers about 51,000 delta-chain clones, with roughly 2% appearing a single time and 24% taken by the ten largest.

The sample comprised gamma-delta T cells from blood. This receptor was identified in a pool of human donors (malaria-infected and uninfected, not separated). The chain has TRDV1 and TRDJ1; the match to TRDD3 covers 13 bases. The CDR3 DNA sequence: TGTGCTCTTGGGGACTCCCGCCCACTTGGATACTGGGGGATACGCGTATGCCCACGCGATAAACTCATCTTT. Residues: CALGDSRPLGYWGIRVCPRDKLIF.